What follows is one TCR beta chain and its context. The antigen it recognizes is unknown. Base qualities are not at hand, and no much larger clone is one base apart. The sample comes from a study of T cells in localized non-small cell lung cancer (dated by TCRdb to between 2020 and 2021). Broadly, across the study: Comparing tumors with uninvolved tumor-adjacent lungs, the study looked at the T cell repertoires of over 200 patients with early-stage NSCLC. All 240 or so NSCLC patients in the cohort were treatment-naive and had localized lung tumors that were resected. A mean age of around 66 years was recorded for the NSCLC patients, of whom under 150 were male and about a hundred were female. General findings and caveats noted by the study authors: Because multi-region tumor sequencing was not performed, intratumor heterogeneity could not be ruled out. The highest T cell clonality was observed in uninvolved tumor-adjacent lung, where clonality exceeded that of tumor, suggesting that antigenic responses were more focused in uninvolved tumor-adjacent lung. A median of around 50 of the top 100 tumor clones were detected in paired uninvolved adjacent lung, and around 30 of these tumor clones were also found among the top 100 clones of the paired uninvolved adjacent lung. Higher T cell density in blood was associated with longer overall survival, whereas higher clonality in adjacent lung was associated with shorter survival. Because the study design was exploratory, TCR variables were selected using unadjusted p-values without false-discovery rate correction.

TCR beta CDR3 regions were sequenced from DNA using the immunoSEQ Assay. Per the authors' processing: To compute T cell density, TCR beta template counts were normalized to usable DNA, which was estimated by amplifying housekeeping genes. Richness was estimated with the preseqR package, extrapolating to 400,000 templates for PBMC samples and 120,000 templates for tissue samples. Clonality was defined as one minus Pielou's evenness. Tissue-enriched TCRs were identified through differential abundance testing performed on productive amino-acid clonotypes, with a minimum total count of 5 and an alpha of 0.1. The Jaccard Index and the Morisita Overlap Index were used to measure repertoire overlap between compartments. GLIPH grouped TCR beta CDR3s together with public tetramer-defined viral CDR3s, and a viral motif had to include at least three viral sequences and also show V-gene enrichment. In TCRdb, the immuneACCESS table is reduced to in-frame sequences with V and J assigned. These tables do not hold every clone; where another copy was compared, an unresolved V gene accounts for under half, and the others remain unexplained. The V and J calls and clone size are taken from that table; D and trimming were inferred from the DNA. The table for this sample lists over 70,000 clones; about 90% of them were counted only once. The ten largest account for 20% to 25% of the sample.

CDR1 and CDR2 (SGHRS, YFSETQ) derive from the germline V gene. Clipping removes 3 bases from V and 5 bases from J, with 2 as the unmatched junction base count. The CDR3 runs 15 amino acids, cysteine and phenylalanine included. The CDR3 DNA has 45 bases and is translated from base 1. At diagnosis, peripheral blood, uninvolved tumor-adjacent lung and tumor were collected and stored as a combination of fresh-frozen and FFPE material. For TCR repertoire profiling, the blood samples were analyzed as peripheral blood mononuclear cells. The chain joins TRBV5-1 to TRBJ2-5, with 15 middle bases fitting TRBD2. The material was peripheral blood, obtained before any cancer treatment. The clonotype originates from a male donor at least 60 years old with stage III squamous cell lung carcinoma. The CDR3 protein: CASSSGLAGGETQYF. The sequence in DNA is TGCGCCAGCAGCTCCGGACTAGCGGGGGGGGAGACCCAGTACTTC.